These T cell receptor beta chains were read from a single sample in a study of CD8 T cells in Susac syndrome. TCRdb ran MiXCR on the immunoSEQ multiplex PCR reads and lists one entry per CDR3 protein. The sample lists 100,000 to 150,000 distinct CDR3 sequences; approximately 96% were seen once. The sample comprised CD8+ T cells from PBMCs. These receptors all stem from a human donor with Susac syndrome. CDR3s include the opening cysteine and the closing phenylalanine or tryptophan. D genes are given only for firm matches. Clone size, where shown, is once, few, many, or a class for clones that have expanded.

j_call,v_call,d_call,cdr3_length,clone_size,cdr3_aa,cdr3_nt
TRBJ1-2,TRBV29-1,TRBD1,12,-,CSVGMDRQIYTF,TGCAGCGTTGGAATGGACAGGCAAATCTACACCTTC
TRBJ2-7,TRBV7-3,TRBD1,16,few,CASSPSGDRGSGEQYF,TGTGCCAGCAGCCCGTCCGGGGACAGGGGTAGTGGGGAGCAGTACTTC
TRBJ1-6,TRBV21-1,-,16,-,CASSKAWDRGDSPLHF,TGTGCCAGCAGCAAAGCGTGGGACAGGGGTGATTCACCCCTCCACTTT
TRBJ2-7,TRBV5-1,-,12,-,CASSRRGYEQYF,TGCGCCAGCAGCCGCAGGGGCTACGAGCAGTACTTC
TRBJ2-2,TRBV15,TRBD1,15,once,CATSRGQGDTGELFF,TGTGCCACCAGCAGAGGACAGGGGGACACCGGGGAGCTGTTTTTT
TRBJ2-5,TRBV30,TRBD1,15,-,CAWTAGQGARETQYF,TGTGCCTGGACCGCTGGACAGGGGGCGCGGGAGACCCAGTACTTC
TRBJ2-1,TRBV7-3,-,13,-,CASSSSVYNEQFF,TGTGCCAGCAGCTCGTCGGTTTACAATGAGCAGTTCTTC
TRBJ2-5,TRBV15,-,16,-,CATSRVRGSSQETQYF,TGTGCCACCAGCAGAGTGAGGGGCAGCTCGCAAGAGACCCAGTACTTC
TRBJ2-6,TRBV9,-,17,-,CASSVEHQLGGANVLTF,TGTGCCAGCAGCGTAGAGCACCAACTTGGTGGGGCCAACGTCCTGACTTTC
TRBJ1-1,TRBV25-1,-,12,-,CASSSRGAEAFF,TGTGCCAGCAGTAGCCGGGGGGCTGAAGCTTTCTTT
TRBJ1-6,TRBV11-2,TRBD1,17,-,CASSLVSGTGRDSPLHF,TGTGCCAGCAGCTTAGTATCCGGGACAGGGAGGGATTCACCCCTCCACTTT
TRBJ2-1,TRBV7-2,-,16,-,CASSLGVQGSRFVQFF,TGTGCCAGCAGCTTAGGAGTTCAAGGGAGTCGTTTCGTGCAGTTCTTC
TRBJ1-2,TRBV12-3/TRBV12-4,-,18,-,CASSFGGPRASFLGGYTF,TGTGCCAGCAGTTTTGGTGGCCCCAGGGCCTCTTTTTTGGGTGGCTACACCTTC
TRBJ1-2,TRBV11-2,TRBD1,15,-,CASSLAGQDPYGYTF,TGTGCCAGCAGCTTAGCCGGACAGGATCCCTATGGCTACACCTTC
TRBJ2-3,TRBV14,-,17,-,CASSQPASYDPTDTQYF,TGTGCCAGCAGCCAACCGGCTAGCTACGACCCCACAGATACGCAGTATTTT
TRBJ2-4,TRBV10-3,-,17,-,CAISESKADLAKNIQYF,TGTGCCATCAGTGAGTCGAAGGCGGACCTAGCCAAAAACATTCAGTACTTC
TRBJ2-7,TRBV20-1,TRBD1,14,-,CSASEGQGAFEQYF,TGCAGTGCTAGCGAAGGACAGGGGGCGTTCGAGCAGTACTTC
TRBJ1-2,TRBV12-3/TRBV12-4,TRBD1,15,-,CASRTRDRSLYGYTF,TGTGCCAGCCGTACCCGGGACAGGTCTCTTTATGGCTACACCTTC
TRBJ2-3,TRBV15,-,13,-,CATSTTSTDTQYF,TGTGCCACCAGCACAACTAGCACAGATACGCAGTATTTT
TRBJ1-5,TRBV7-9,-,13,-,CASSPDPAGPQHF,TGTGCCAGCAGCCCGGACCCGGCAGGGCCCCAGCATTTT
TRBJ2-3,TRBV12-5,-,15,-,CASGLVREWEDTQYF,TGTGCTAGTGGTTTGGTACGGGAGTGGGAAGATACGCAGTATTTT
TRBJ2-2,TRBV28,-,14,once,CASSSDRYTGELFF,TGTGCCAGCAGCTCAGACAGGTACACCGGGGAGCTGTTTTTT
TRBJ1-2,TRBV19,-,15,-,CASSLGWRANYGYTF,TGTGCCAGTAGTCTTGGATGGAGAGCTAACTATGGCTACACCTTC
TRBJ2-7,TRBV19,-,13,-,CASSQEGPSEQYF,TGTGCCAGTAGTCAGGAAGGGCCCTCCGAGCAGTACTTC
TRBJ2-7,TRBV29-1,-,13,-,CSTRVQGGYEQYF,TGCAGCACTAGAGTCCAGGGCGGGTACGAGCAGTACTTC
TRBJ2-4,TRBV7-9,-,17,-,CASSLGGWVRAKNIQYF,TGTGCCAGCAGCTTAGGCGGCTGGGTACGGGCCAAAAACATTCAGTACTTC
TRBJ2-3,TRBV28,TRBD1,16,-,CASSPLSDRSTDTQYF,TGTGCCAGCAGTCCCCTCTCGGACAGGTCCACAGATACGCAGTATTTT
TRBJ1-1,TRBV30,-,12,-,CAWKGRGPEAFF,TGTGCCTGGAAGGGCAGGGGCCCTGAAGCTTTCTTT
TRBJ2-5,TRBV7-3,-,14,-,CASAPSGPQETQYF,TGTGCCAGCGCGCCTTCCGGGCCCCAAGAGACCCAGTACTTC
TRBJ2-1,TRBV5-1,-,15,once,CASRLGGGTYNEQFF,TGCGCCAGCAGACTGGGGGGCGGGACGTACAATGAGCAGTTCTTC
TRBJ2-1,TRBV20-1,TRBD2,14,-,CSALGTSGSYEQFF,TGCAGTGCTTTGGGGACTAGCGGGAGTTATGAGCAGTTCTTC
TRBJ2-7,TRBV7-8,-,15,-,CASSHLTGRTHEQYF,TGTGCCAGCAGCCATTTGACAGGCCGTACCCACGAGCAGTACTTC
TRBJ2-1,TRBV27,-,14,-,CASSLSTSYNEQFF,TGTGCCAGCAGTTTATCGACTAGCTACAATGAGCAGTTCTTC
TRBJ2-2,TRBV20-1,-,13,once,CSARGGNTGELFF,TGCAGTGCTCGGGGCGGGAACACCGGGGAGCTGTTTTTT
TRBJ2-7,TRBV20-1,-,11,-,CSAIRGEEQYF,TGCAGTGCTATTAGGGGAGAGGAGCAGTACTTC
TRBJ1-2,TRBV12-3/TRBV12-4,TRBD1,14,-,CASRPTGGSGGYTF,TGTGCCAGCAGGCCGACAGGGGGCTCGGGAGGCTACACCTTC